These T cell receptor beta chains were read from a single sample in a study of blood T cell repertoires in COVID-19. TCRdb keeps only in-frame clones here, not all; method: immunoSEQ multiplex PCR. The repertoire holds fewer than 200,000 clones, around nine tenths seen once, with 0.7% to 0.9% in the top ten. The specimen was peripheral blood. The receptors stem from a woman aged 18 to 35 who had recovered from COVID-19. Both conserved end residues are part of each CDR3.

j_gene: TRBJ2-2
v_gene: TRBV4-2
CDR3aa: CASSQDRSGSGGELFF

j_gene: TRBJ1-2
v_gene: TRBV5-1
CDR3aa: CASSLQEGYGYTF

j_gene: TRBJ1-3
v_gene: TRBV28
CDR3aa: CASSSFYGNTIYF

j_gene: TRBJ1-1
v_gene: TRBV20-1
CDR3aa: CSARRNTEAFF

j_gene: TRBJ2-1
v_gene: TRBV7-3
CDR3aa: CASSTSGGKEDEQFF

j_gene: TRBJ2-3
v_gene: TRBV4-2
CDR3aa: CASSHRRTGGTDTQYF

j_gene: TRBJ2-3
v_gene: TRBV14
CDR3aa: CASSQVGQGTDTQYF

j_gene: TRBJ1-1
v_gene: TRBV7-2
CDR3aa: CASSLAEKTEAFF

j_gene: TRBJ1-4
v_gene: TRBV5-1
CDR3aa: CASSLGRQTNEKLFF

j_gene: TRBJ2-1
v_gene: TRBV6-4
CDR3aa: CASSARGEYNEQFF

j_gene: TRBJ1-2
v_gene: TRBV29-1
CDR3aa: CSVAAGQDGYTF

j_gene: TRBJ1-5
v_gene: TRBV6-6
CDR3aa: CASTPTGLGQPQHF

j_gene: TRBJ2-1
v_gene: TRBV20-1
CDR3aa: CSAGRGGEQFF

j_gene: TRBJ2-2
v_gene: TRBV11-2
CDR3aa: CASSFSSNTGELFF

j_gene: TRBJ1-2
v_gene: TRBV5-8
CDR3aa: CASSRYKEGSYGYTF

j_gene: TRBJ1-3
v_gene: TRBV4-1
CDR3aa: CASSQVQGSGNTIYF

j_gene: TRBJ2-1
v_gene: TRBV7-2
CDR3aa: CASSFSRYEQFF

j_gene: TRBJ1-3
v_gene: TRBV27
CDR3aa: CASSSGATDSGNTIYF

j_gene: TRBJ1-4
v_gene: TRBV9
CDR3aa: CASSAGQGASTNEKLFF

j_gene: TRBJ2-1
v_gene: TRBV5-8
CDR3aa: CASRRGTGGFGEQFF

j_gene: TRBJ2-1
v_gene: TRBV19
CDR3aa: CASRRRGGYNEQFF